Shown below are 9 T cell receptor beta chains from a single sample sequenced in a study of vaccination effects on CD4 cells after COVID-19. Sequenced by immunoSEQ multiplex PCR; TCRdb stores in-frame clones only, minus some. This sample carries 35,000 to 45,000 clones, less than 85% of them seen once, and the ten largest clones take around 3.5%. Their cognate antigens are unknown. After roughly ten days in culture, the CD4+ T cells were isolated. The person had PCR-confirmed SARS-CoV-2 infection between March and December 2020. As their vaccination, participants received two doses of either BNT162b2 or mRNA-1273. Sequenced material: CD4+ T cells from PBMCs cultured without peptide, taken after COVID-19 vaccination. These TCRs come from a human donor who had a prior SARS-CoV-2 infection.

This chain uses TRBV5-1 with TRBJ2-5, with D uncertain. Germline CDR1 SGHRS, CDR2 YFSETQ. V was shortened by 0 bases and J by 2 bases, with 5 bases between the two germline ends. The CDR3 is 13 residues long. The CDR3 here is CASSLGAQETQYF. CDR3 nucleotide sequence: TGCGCCAGCAGCTTGGGAGCTCAAGAGACCCAGTACTTC.

The J gene is TRBJ1-2, the V gene TRBV5-1, with TRBD1 identical over 8 bases. CDR3 length: 15 residues. Germline trimming cut 4 bases from V and 4 bases from J; bases unmatched to any gene: 9. Germline values: CDR1 SGHRS, CDR2 YFSETQ. CDR3: CASSGGQGVVYGYTF. DNA for the CDR3: TGCGCCAGCAGCGGTGGACAGGGTGTCGTCTATGGCTACACCTTC.

The chain is built from TRBV15 and TRBJ2-5; D is perhaps TRBD1 (6 bases). V was pared by 4 bases and J by 4 bases, with 22 bases between. CDR1 LNHNV and CDR2 YYDKDF come from the germline V gene (reference sequence). The CDR3 spans 17 residues. The DNA of the CDR3 is TGTGCCACCAGCAACAGGGAAGGATGGGGCCCTCGAGAGACCCAGTACTTC. Its protein product is CATSNREGWGPRETQYF.

This clone was detected only a few times. The chain is built from TRBV29-1 and TRBJ2-7; no clear D gene. Germline lookup yields CDR1 SQVTM and CDR2 ANQGSEA. The CDR3 is made up of 11 amino acids. Trimming pared 4 bases from V and 6 bases from J, leaving 10 bases between. DNA of the CDR3: TGCAGCGTTGGGCAGGTTGGCGAGCAGTACTTC. Residues: CSVGQVGEQYF.

V gene TRBV11-3 combines with J gene TRBJ2-1, with D unclear. The CDR3 has 18 amino acids. Germline V gene lookup returns CDR1 SGHNT and CDR2 YENEEA. The V end lost 6 bases, the J end lost 0 bases, and 21 bases lay between the germline ends. The CDR3 DNA follows: TGTGCCAGCAGTCCGAATTGGTGGGATAGGGACTCCTACAATGAGCAGTTCTTC. Its translation: CASSPNWWDRDSYNEQFF.

The chain is built from TRBV18 and TRBJ2-3; D is unclear. This CDR3 is 14 amino acids long. Germline CDR1 KGHSH, CDR2 LQKENI. V was pared by 3 bases and J by 1 base, with 8 bases between. The CDR3 bases are TGTGCCAGCTCACCCGTTTATGGCACAGATACGCAGTATTTT. It specifies CASSPVYGTDTQYF.

V usage is TRBV11-3 and J usage is TRBJ2-3; D is unresolved. Germline-derived CDR1 and CDR2 are SGHNT and YENEEA. Deletions cut 2 bases from V and 3 bases from J, with 9 bases between. The CDR3 sequence is 14 residues long. Here the CDR3 DNA reads TGTGCCAGCAGCTTAAATATTGGGACAGATACGCAGTATTTT. It translates to CASSLNIGTDTQYF.

This clone was seen just once. J is TRBJ1-3 and V is TRBV7-9; D remains unclear. This CDR3 has 14 residues. Trimming left V 4 bases short and J 0 bases short, with 7 bases between. Germline V gives CDR1 SEHNR, CDR2 FQNEAQ (reference sequence). The CDR3 loop reads CASSYAFSGNTIYF. CDR3 DNA sequence: TGTGCCAGCAGCTACGCTTTCTCTGGAAACACCATATATTTT. The variable domain in full, with the rest retrieved from reference TRBV7-9 and TRBJ1-3, is DTGVSQNPRHKITKRGQNVTFRCDPISEHNRLYWYRQTLGQGPEFLTYFQNEAQLEKSRLLSDRFSAERPKGSFSTLEIQRTEQGDSAMYLCASSYAFSGNTIYFGEGSWLTVV.

This chain uses TRBV4-1 with TRBJ2-1, with 8 bases lining up with TRBD1. Germline V lookup: CDR1 MGHRA, CDR2 YSYEKL. After removal of 0 bases from V and 0 bases from J, the junction contained 4 bases not matched to a gene. This CDR3 is built from 17 residues. The CDR3 DNA is TGCGCCAGCAGCCAAGACCCCGGACAGGGCTCCTACAATGAGCAGTTCTTC. As protein: CASSQDPGQGSYNEQFF.